This is a list of T cell receptor beta chains from one sample in a study of regulatory T cells in long-lasting Graves disease. From the multiplex PCR reads, TCRdb called clonotypes with MiXCR, one entry per CDR3 protein. The sample carries under 400,000 distinct CDR3 sequences, approximately 15% recorded once. This same sample was also part of a study on T cells in Graves' hyperthyroidism and ophthalmopathy.

The sample in question was peripheral blood mononuclear cells (PBMCs), obtained at new diagnosis, from a patient treated with antithyroid drugs. The receptors shown here come from a man aged 40-55 years with Graves disease. The CDR3 runs from the conserved cysteine through the conserved F or W. The D gene is left open where the match is weak. Clone size is shown for a subset of rows, as once, few, many or a class of expanded clone.

>TRBD2|TRBV28|many|TRBJ2-3
CASSPYSGGYTDTQYF
TGTGCCAGCAGTCCTTATAGCGGGGGGTACACAGATACGCAGTATTTT
>.|TRBV7-2|.|TRBJ2-7
CASSLYLGMGYEQYF
TGTGCCAGCAGCTTGTATTTAGGGATGGGCTACGAGCAGTACTTC
>.|TRBV12-3/TRBV12-4|.|TRBJ1-5
CASSYSLRRYSNQPQHF
TGTGCCAGCAGTTACAGTTTGCGCAGATATAGCAATCAGCCCCAGCATTTT
>.|TRBV2|many|TRBJ1-2
CARSRESPASGYTF
TGTGCCAGGTCCCGGGAATCCCCGGCCAGCGGCTACACCTTC
>.|TRBV4-2|.|TRBJ2-2
CASSRIKGLANTGELFF
TGTGCCAGCAGCCGTATTAAGGGGCTAGCGAACACCGGGGAGCTGTTTTTT
>TRBD2|TRBV18|.|TRBJ2-5
CASSPPGLAAAQYF
TGTGCCAGCTCACCACCGGGACTAGCGGCGGCCCAGTACTTC
>TRBD1|TRBV2|many|TRBJ1-4
CASRFRGLGKLFF
TGTGCCAGCAGGTTCAGGGGGCTGGGAAAACTGTTTTTT
>.|TRBV9|.|TRBJ1-4
CASSETGMGEKLFF
TGTGCCAGCAGCGAAACAGGGATGGGTGAAAAACTGTTTTTT
>.|TRBV3-1|many|TRBJ1-1
CASSQGVTPTEAFF
TGTGCCAGCAGCCAAGGGGTGACACCGACTGAAGCTTTCTTT
>.|TRBV12-3/TRBV12-4|many|TRBJ1-1
CASSKVFEAFF
TGTGCCAGCAGTAAGGTGTTCGAAGCTTTCTTT
>.|TRBV27|few|TRBJ1-3
CASSLSKGGTIYF
TGTGCCAGCAGTTTATCGAAGGGAGGCACCATATATTTT
>.|TRBV18|.|TRBJ2-7
CASSPRAHPYEQYF
TGTGCCAGCTCACCACGGGCGCACCCCTACGAGCAGTACTTC
>.|TRBV4-1|.|TRBJ2-2
CARTPNAIIENTGELFF
TGCGCCAGGACCCCCAACGCGATTATTGAGAACACCGGGGAGCTGTTTTTT